The table lists the clone carrying this TCR beta chain with a count of one. This entry is derived from a study of blood T cell repertoires in COVID-19. Whole-study context: Whether acute or convalescent, the COVID-19 samples came from the United States, Italy and Spain. Sample material is recorded as cDNA or gDNA derived from T cells, B-cell-depleted T cells, or PBMCs.

In the original analysis: Using reference gene primer amplification, nucleated cell counts were estimated. Only in-frame clones appear in the TCRdb table, and some are missing; sequencing was by immunoSEQ multiplex PCR. The V and J calls and clone size come from that table; D and trimming were worked out from the DNA. This sample has more than 200,000 clones, with 88% found just once. The germline gives CDR1 SGDLS, CDR2 YYNGEE. The V end was cut by 5 bases, the J end by 10 bases, with 12 bases between. CDR3 length: 12 residues. The sequence came from a man between 65 and 85 years old with acute or convalescent COVID-19. This rearrangement joins TRBV9 to TRBJ1-4, with D perhaps matching TRBD1 (5 bases). The specimen sequenced was peripheral blood. This chain's CDR3 is CASRGTGGKLFF. DNA for the CDR3: TGTGCCAGCAGAGGGACCGGGGGAAAACTGTTTTTT.